This T cell receptor beta chain was identified during a study of T cell repertoires in cytomegalovirus infection. TCRdb fed the reads into MiXCR, producing one record per CDR3 protein. The sample comprises about 100,000 distinct CDR3 sequences, 16% of which are singletons, and 8% to 9.5% rests with the top ten. Per germline, CDR1 SNHLY and CDR2 FYNNEI. The CDR3 is 12 residues long. With 5 bases removed from V and 6 bases from J, the gap between germline ends came to 10 bases. This chain links TRBV2 with TRBJ1-1; D is unresolved. This TCR derives from a human donor in good health (CMV status not recorded). Some clones in this sample may be carry-over from other donors' samples. The material sequenced was PBMCs. The chain's CDR3 is CASSPDGPEAFF. The CDR3, as DNA: TGTGCCAGCAGTCCTGACGGGCCTGAAGCTTTCTTT. Full variable domain (rest looked up from reference TRBV2 and TRBJ1-1): EPEVTQTPSHQVTQMGQEVILRCVPISNHLYFYWYRQILGQKVEFLVSFYNNEISEKSEIFDDQFSVERPDGSNFTLKIRSTKLEDSAMYFCASSPDGPEAFFGQGTRLTVV.